This is a list of T cell receptor beta chains from one sample in a study of blood T cell repertoires in COVID-19. Produced via immunoSEQ multiplex PCR; TCRdb's table is partial and in-frame only. In the table there are around 310,000 clones, approximately 89% of which are singletons. Sequences were obtained from PBMCs or T cells enriched from blood (not recorded which). The receptors stem from a man between 25 and 39 years old who had recovered from COVID-19. Both conserved end residues are part of each CDR3. The order of the fields is J gene, D gene, V gene, clone size, CDR3 protein, CDR3 DNA. A D gene is named only where the DNA matches it firmly. The size field is filled for only some rows; it gives once, few, many or a size class.

TRBJ1-6 NA TRBV19 NA CASSRQTSSPLHF TGTGCCAGTAGTAGACAGACCAGTTCACCCCTCCACTTT
TRBJ2-7 NA TRBV19 once CASSITVDYEQYF TGTGCCAGTAGTATTACTGTAGACTACGAGCAGTACTTC
TRBJ2-7 NA TRBV27 NA CASGQDRSHEQYF TGTGCCAGCGGCCAAGACAGGTCCCACGAGCAGTACTTC
TRBJ2-7 NA TRBV5-1 NA CASSDSSYEQYF TGCGCCAGCAGTGACAGCTCCTACGAGCAGTACTTC
TRBJ1-3 NA TRBV28 few CASSPSNSGNTIYF TGTGCCAGCAGCCCCTCTAACTCTGGAAACACCATATATTTT
TRBJ2-7 TRBD1 TRBV6-5 NA CASSPSPRGHYEQYF TGTGCCAGCAGTCCGTCCCCAAGGGGGCACTACGAGCAGTACTTC
TRBJ2-5 TRBD1 TRBV6-1 NA CASSGTGGLGTETQYF TGTGCCAGCAGTGGGACAGGGGGCCTGGGGACAGAGACCCAGTACTTC
TRBJ1-2 TRBD1 TRBV5-1 NA CASSSVYRDRSSYGYTF TGCGCCAGCAGCTCCGTATACCGGGACAGGTCAAGCTATGGCTACACCTTC
TRBJ1-5 NA TRBV5-6 few CASSLAGYNQPQHF TGTGCCAGCAGCTTGGCAGGCTACAATCAGCCCCAGCATTTT
TRBJ2-7 NA TRBV2 once CASSEIAGRSYEQYF TGTGCCAGCAGTGAAATTGCAGGCAGATCCTACGAGCAGTACTTC
TRBJ1-3 NA TRBV4-1 NA CASSPLEAVSGNTIYF TGCGCCAGCAGCCCCTTAGAGGCAGTCTCTGGAAACACCATATATTTT
TRBJ1-1 TRBD1 TRBV19 NA CASSNLGQMRTEAFF TGTGCCAGTAGTAATCTGGGACAGATGAGAACTGAAGCTTTCTTT
TRBJ2-3 NA TRBV18 NA CASSPAPSARSTDTQYF TGTGCCAGCTCACCAGCACCTAGCGCCCGTAGCACAGATACGCAGTATTTT
TRBJ1-5 NA TRBV7-8 NA CASSFSGDSNQPQHF TGTGCCAGCAGCTTCTCGGGGGATAGCAATCAGCCCCAGCATTTT
TRBJ2-5 TRBD1 TRBV5-5 NA CASSYRDRAGETQYF TGTGCCAGCAGCTACCGGGACAGGGCCGGGGAGACCCAGTACTTC
TRBJ2-1 TRBD1 TRBV7-9 NA CASSSRQGHDNEQFF TGTGCCAGCAGCTCCCGACAGGGGCACGACAATGAGCAGTTCTTC
TRBJ1-5 TRBD1 TRBV2 NA CASNEGQNNQPQHF TGTGCCAGCAATGAGGGACAGAACAATCAGCCCCAGCATTTT
TRBJ2-7 NA TRBV2 few CASTKVLWGHEQYF TGTGCCAGCACCAAGGTCCTATGGGGCCACGAGCAGTACTTC
TRBJ1-6 NA TRBV29-1 NA CIVTGSKTGPNSPLHF TGCATCGTGACAGGCTCTAAAACGGGGCCTAATTCACCCCTCCACTTT
TRBJ1-1 NA TRBV4-1 NA CASSQTGKVTEAFF TGCGCCAGCAGCCAAACAGGGAAGGTAACTGAAGCTTTCTTT
TRBJ2-5 NA TRBV5-1 NA CASSLSGFETQYF TGCGCCAGCAGCTTGTCAGGGTTTGAGACCCAGTACTTC
TRBJ1-6 TRBD1 TRBV19 NA CASRSRGPYNSPLHF TGTGCCAGTAGAAGCAGGGGGCCCTATAATTCACCCCTCCACTTT
TRBJ2-1 NA TRBV5-1 NA CASSLTHNNEQFF TGCGCCAGCAGCTTGACGCACAACAATGAGCAGTTCTTC
TRBJ1-4 NA TRBV7-9 once CASSPPPGNNEKLFF TGTGCCAGCAGCCCACCTCCGGGGAACAATGAAAAACTGTTTTTT
TRBJ2-7 TRBD2 TRBV4-1 NA CASSHALPGGYEQYF TGCGCCAGCAGCCACGCTCTCCCCGGGGGGTACGAGCAGTACTTC
TRBJ2-7 NA TRBV6-5 NA CASSYSFSSYEQYF TGTGCCAGCAGTTACTCGTTCAGCTCCTACGAGCAGTACTTC
TRBJ2-5 NA TRBV11-2 NA CASSLAGGLGETQYF TGTGCCAGCAGCTTAGCGGGGGGCTTAGGAGAGACCCAGTACTTC
TRBJ1-1 NA TRBV11-3 NA CASSSGTNTEAFF TGTGCCAGCAGCTCCGGTACGAACACTGAAGCTTTCTTT
TRBJ2-1 TRBD1 TRBV30 NA CAWRATGEIEQFF TGTGCCTGGAGGGCTACAGGGGAGATTGAGCAGTTCTTC
TRBJ2-5 TRBD1 TRBV2 NA CASSQAGGQETQYF TGTGCCAGCTCCCAGGCAGGGGGCCAAGAGACCCAGTACTTC
TRBJ1-4 TRBD1 TRBV7-9 NA CASTRDRVNEKLFF TGTGCCAGCACCCGGGACAGGGTGAATGAAAAACTGTTTTTT
TRBJ2-3 NA TRBV6-5 NA CASSYSIRAEDTQYF TGTGCCAGCAGTTACTCGATCAGGGCCGAGGATACGCAGTATTTT
TRBJ1-2 NA TRBV11-2 NA CASSLRGSSGNIYGYTF TGTGCCAGCAGCTTAAGGGGGTCATCAGGGAACATCTATGGCTACACCTTC
TRBJ1-5 TRBD1 TRBV7-9 once CASSRDSPNQPQHF TGTGCCAGCAGCCGGGACAGTCCTAATCAGCCCCAGCATTTT
TRBJ2-5 NA TRBV7-9 NA CASSLEVSGSETQYF TGTGCCAGCAGCTTAGAAGTGTCAGGGTCCGAGACCCAGTACTTC
TRBJ1-2 TRBD1 TRBV5-4 NA CASSFTGGSGYGYTF TGTGCCAGCAGCTTTACAGGGGGCAGCGGCTATGGCTACACCTTC
TRBJ1-6 TRBD1 TRBV11-2 NA CASSPYPIVDRGNNSPLHF TGTGCCAGCAGCCCCTACCCTATCGTCGACAGGGGAAATAATTCACCCCTCCACTTT
TRBJ1-1 NA TRBV29-1 few CSVNTGTQRLNTEAFF TGCAGCGTTAACACCGGGACACAACGTCTGAACACTGAAGCTTTCTTT
TRBJ2-7 TRBD1 TRBV10-3 NA CAISESGGGTGAYEQYF TGTGCCATCAGTGAGTCCGGAGGGGGGACAGGTGCCTACGAGCAGTACTTC
TRBJ1-2 NA TRBV7-8 NA CASSQRQSFYGYTF TGTGCCAGCAGCCAACGACAGTCCTTCTATGGCTACACCTTC
TRBJ2-1 TRBD2 TRBV29-1 NA CSVDPAGGDEQFF TGCAGCGTTGACCCAGCGGGGGGGGATGAGCAGTTCTTC
TRBJ2-1 NA TRBV5-1 NA CASSSGGFYNEQFF TGCGCCAGCAGCTCAGGGGGGTTCTACAATGAGCAGTTCTTC
TRBJ2-2 NA TRBV19 NA CASSIGERSGNTGELFF TGTGCCAGTAGTATAGGCGAGCGGTCTGGTAACACCGGGGAGCTGTTTTTT
TRBJ2-2 TRBD2 TRBV2 NA CASGPLTSGGAGELFF TGTGCCAGTGGCCCCTTGACTAGCGGGGGGGCCGGGGAGCTGTTTTTT
TRBJ2-4 NA TRBV27 NA CASSSLAQGPKNIQYF TGTGCCAGCAGTTCCCTGGCCCAGGGGCCGAAAAACATTCAGTACTTC
TRBJ2-2 TRBD1 TRBV11-2 NA CASSVRTGVTPGELFF TGTGCCAGCAGCGTAAGGACAGGGGTCACACCCGGGGAGCTGTTTTTT
TRBJ2-2 TRBD1 TRBV6-5 NA CASSRQGYNTGELFF TGTGCCAGCAGTAGACAGGGGTACAACACCGGGGAGCTGTTTTTT
TRBJ1-4 TRBD1 TRBV9 NA CASSARGQGQKLFF TGTGCCAGCAGCGCTCGGGGACAGGGCCAAAAACTGTTTTTT